Sequencing of this TCR beta chain was carried out in a study of blood T cell repertoires in COVID-19. Overall study: Spain, Italy and the United States supplied samples that represented acute and convalescent COVID-19. PBMCs, B-cell-depleted T cells, or T cells were the source of the cDNA or gDNA that made up the material.

Libraries were prepared by immunoSEQ multiplex PCR; TCRdb keeps only in-frame clonotypes and omits some of them. The sample lists 250,000 to 350,000 clones; around nine tenths were seen once. Seattle's cohort entered during active infection and was followed longitudinally. Germline CDR1 is SGHTA and CDR2 is FQGTGA. The CDR3 loop spans 15 amino acids. V gave up 5 bases and J gave up 6 bases; unmatched junction bases: 3. The chain carries TRBV7-3 and TRBJ2-2; TRBD2 agrees at 13 bases. The sequenced material came from peripheral blood. The sequence was collected from a woman aged 30 to 39 with COVID-19, enrolled during active disease. This chain's CDR3 is CASSILAGGAGELFF. The CDR3 coding sequence is TGTGCCAGCAGCATACTAGCGGGAGGGGCCGGGGAGCTGTTTTTT. Full variable domain (rest looked up from reference TRBV7-3 and TRBJ2-2): GAGVSQTPSNKVTEKGKYVELRCDPISGHTALYWYRQSLGQGPEFLIYFQGTGAADDSGLPNDRFFAVRPEGSVSTLKIQRTERGDSAVYLCASSILAGGAGELFFGEGSRLTVL.